The rows below give T cell receptor beta chains drawn from one sample of a study of blood T cell repertoires in COVID-19. Clones were sequenced by immunoSEQ multiplex PCR, and TCRdb holds only the in-frame ones, with some missing. The sample yields around 99,000 clones, roughly 90% seen once. The sample was peripheral blood. The receptors were sampled from a man aged 35-49 years with active or convalescent COVID-19. CDR3s include the opening cysteine and the closing phenylalanine or tryptophan. D genes are given only for firm matches. Size is omitted from some rows. Given values are once, few, many or a class for expanded clones.

v_call	d_call	clone_size	j_call	cdr3_aa	cdr3_nt
TRBV12-3/TRBV12-4	TRBD1	once	TRBJ2-1	CASSINRGDEQFF	TGTGCCAGCAGCATAAACAGGGGCGATGAGCAGTTCTTC
TRBV7-2	TRBD1	.	TRBJ1-2	CASSERGQFYGYTF	TGTGCCAGCAGCGAGAGGGGACAGTTTTATGGCTACACCTTC
TRBV11-2	TRBD1	.	TRBJ1-1	CASSRGQGALEAFF	TGTGCCAGCAGCCGGGGACAGGGGGCATTGGAAGCTTTCTTT
TRBV4-2	.	.	TRBJ1-4	CASSQGAGWTTNEKLFF	TGTGCCAGCAGCCAAGGCGCAGGGTGGACAACTAATGAAAAACTGTTTTTT
TRBV6-4	TRBD1	.	TRBJ2-3	CASSMGQGASDTQYF	TGTGCCAGCAGTATGGGACAGGGGGCTTCAGATACGCAGTATTTT
TRBV30	.	.	TRBJ1-2	CAWSSTAMSGYTF	TGTGCCTGGAGTTCTACTGCGATGTCTGGCTACACCTTC
TRBV7-9	.	.	TRBJ1-2	CASSQGGNYGYTF	TGTGCCAGCAGCCAGGGAGGTAACTATGGCTACACCTTC
TRBV2	TRBD1	.	TRBJ2-5	CASSSQGAGETQYF	TGTGCCAGCAGCTCACAGGGGGCAGGGGAGACCCAGTACTTC
TRBV6-1	.	.	TRBJ2-7	CASSESGTGSYEQYF	TGTGCCAGCAGTGAGAGCGGGACAGGTTCCTACGAGCAGTACTTC
TRBV9	TRBD2	few	TRBJ2-1	CASSVDGTSGLSSYNEQFF	TGTGCCAGCAGCGTAGACGGGACTAGCGGTTTAAGCTCCTACAATGAGCAGTTCTTC
TRBV14	.	.	TRBJ2-1	CASSNSGGGEQFF	TGTGCCAGCAGCAACTCAGGGGGAGGCGAGCAGTTCTTC
TRBV5-1	TRBD2	.	TRBJ2-5	CASSSLTSVQETQYF	TGCGCCAGCAGCTCACTGACTAGCGTCCAGGAGACCCAGTACTTC